The clone carrying this T cell receptor (beta chain) came up once. The method was immunoSEQ multiplex PCR; TCRdb's version includes in-frame clones alone and lacks a portion of them. The sample carries about 170,000 clones, 86% recorded once. The germline V gene has CDR1 LGHDT and CDR2 YNNKEL (reference sequence). This CDR3 contains 17 residues. The ends were cut back, 4 bases at V and 5 bases at J, with 21 bases in the middle. The data stem from a study of blood T cell repertoires in COVID-19. In the study overall: Specimens from acute and convalescent COVID-19 originated in the United States, Italy and Spain.

The sample taken for sequencing was peripheral blood. J is TRBJ2-1 and V is TRBV3-1 (or the pseudogene TRBV3-2); D gene unclear. This TCR was recovered from a man between 65 and 85 years old with acute or convalescent COVID-19. The CDR3 nucleotides are TGTGCCAGCAGCCTGCGTGCTCCCATCCATTCCGACAATGAGCAGTTCTTC. Amino acids: CASSLRAPIHSDNEQFF.